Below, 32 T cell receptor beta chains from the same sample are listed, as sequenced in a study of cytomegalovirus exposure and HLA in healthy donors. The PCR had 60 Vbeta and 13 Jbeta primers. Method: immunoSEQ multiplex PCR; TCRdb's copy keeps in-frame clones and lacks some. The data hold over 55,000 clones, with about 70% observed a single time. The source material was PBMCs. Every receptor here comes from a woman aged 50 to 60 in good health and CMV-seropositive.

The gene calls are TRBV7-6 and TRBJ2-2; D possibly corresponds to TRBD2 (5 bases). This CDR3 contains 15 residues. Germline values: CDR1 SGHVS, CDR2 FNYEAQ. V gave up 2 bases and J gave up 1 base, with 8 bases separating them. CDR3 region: CASSLLAQNTGELFF. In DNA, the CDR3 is TGTGCCAGCAGCTTACTAGCTCAGAACACCGGGGAGCTGTTTTTT.

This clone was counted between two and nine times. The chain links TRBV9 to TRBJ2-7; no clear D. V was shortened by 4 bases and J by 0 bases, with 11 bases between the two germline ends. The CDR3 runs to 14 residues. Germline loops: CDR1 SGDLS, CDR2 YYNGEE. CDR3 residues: CASSTDINSYEQYF. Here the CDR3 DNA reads TGTGCCAGCAGCACAGACATCAACTCCTACGAGCAGTACTTC.

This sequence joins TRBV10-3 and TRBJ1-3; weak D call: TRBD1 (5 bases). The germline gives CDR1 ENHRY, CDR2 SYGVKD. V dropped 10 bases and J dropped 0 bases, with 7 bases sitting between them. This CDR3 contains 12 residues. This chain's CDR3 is CATGGSGNTIYF. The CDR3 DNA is TGTGCCACCGGGGGCTCTGGAAACACCATATATTTT.

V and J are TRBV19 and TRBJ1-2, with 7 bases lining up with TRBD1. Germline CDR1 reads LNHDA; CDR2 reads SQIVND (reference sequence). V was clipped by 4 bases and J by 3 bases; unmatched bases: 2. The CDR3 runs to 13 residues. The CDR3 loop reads CASSSTGDYGYTF. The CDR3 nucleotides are TGTGCCAGTAGTAGCACAGGGGACTATGGCTACACCTTC.

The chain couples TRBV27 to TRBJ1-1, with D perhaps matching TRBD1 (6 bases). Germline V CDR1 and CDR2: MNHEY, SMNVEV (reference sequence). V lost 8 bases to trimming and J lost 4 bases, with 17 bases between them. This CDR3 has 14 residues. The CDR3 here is CASYEGGRVTEAFF. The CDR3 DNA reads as TGTGCCAGCTACGAAGGGGGTCGGGTCACTGAAGCTTTCTTT.

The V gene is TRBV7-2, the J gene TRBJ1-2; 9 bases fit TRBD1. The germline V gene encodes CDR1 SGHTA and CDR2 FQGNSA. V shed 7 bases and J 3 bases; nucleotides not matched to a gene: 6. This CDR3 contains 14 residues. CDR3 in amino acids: CASTLTGGDYGYTF. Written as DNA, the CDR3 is TGTGCCAGCACGTTGACAGGGGGGGACTATGGCTACACCTTC.

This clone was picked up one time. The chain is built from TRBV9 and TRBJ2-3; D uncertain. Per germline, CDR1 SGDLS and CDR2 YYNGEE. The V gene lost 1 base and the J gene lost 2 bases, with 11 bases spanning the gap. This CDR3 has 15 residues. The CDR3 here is CASSVMAKVTDTQYF. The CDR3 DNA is TGTGCCAGCAGCGTAATGGCCAAAGTCACAGATACGCAGTATTTT.

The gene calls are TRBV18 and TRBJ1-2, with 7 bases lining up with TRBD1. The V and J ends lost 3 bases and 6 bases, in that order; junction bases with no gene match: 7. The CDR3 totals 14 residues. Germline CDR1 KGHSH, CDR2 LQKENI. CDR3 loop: CASSPAGGFDGYTF. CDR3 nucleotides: TGTGCCAGCTCACCGGCAGGGGGGTTCGATGGCTACACCTTC.

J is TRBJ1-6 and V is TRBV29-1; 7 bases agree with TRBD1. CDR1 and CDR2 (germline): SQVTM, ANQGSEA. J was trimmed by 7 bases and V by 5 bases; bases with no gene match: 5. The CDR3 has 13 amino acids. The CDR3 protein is CSVSDRENSPLHF. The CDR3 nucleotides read TGCAGCGTTTCTGACAGGGAGAATTCACCCCTCCACTTT.

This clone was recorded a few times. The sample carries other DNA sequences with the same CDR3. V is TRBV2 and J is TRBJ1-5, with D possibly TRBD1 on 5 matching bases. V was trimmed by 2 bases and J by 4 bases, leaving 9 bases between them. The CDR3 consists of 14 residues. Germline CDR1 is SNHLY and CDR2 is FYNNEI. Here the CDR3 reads CASSERQGNQPQHF. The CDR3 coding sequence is TGTGCCAGCAGTGAACGGCAGGGTAATCAGCCCCAGCATTTT. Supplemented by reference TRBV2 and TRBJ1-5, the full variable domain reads EPEVTQTPSHQVTQMGQEVILRCVPISNHLYFYWYRQILGQKVEFLVSFYNNEISEKSEIFDDQFSVERPDGSNFTLKIRSTKLEDSAMYFCASSERQGNQPQHFGDGTRLSIL.

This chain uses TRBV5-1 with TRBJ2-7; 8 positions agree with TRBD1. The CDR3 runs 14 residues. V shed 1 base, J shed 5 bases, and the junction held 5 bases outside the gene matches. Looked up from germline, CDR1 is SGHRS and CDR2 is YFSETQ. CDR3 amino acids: CASSLLQGQDEQYF. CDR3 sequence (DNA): TGCGCCAGCAGCTTGTTGCAGGGACAGGACGAGCAGTACTTC.

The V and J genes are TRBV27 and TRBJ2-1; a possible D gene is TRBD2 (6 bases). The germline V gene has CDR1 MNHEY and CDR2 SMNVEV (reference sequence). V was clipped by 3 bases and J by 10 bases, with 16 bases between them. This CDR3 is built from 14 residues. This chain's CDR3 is CASSLVAEVREQFF. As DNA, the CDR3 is TGTGCCAGCAGTTTGGTAGCGGAGGTGAGGGAGCAGTTCTTC.

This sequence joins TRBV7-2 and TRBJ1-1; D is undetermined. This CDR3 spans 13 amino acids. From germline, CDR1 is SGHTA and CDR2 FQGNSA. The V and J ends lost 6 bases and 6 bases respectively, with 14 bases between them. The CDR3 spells CASRPMTGSEAFF. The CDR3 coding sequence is TGTGCCAGCAGACCCATGACCGGGTCTGAAGCTTTCTTT.

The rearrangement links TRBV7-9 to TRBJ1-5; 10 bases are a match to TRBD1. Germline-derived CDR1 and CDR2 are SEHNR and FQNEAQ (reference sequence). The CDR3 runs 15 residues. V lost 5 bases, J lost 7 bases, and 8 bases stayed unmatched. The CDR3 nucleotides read TGTGCCAGCAGCCCTAGGGACAGGGGCGGGCAGCCCCAGCATTTT. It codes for CASSPRDRGGQPQHF.

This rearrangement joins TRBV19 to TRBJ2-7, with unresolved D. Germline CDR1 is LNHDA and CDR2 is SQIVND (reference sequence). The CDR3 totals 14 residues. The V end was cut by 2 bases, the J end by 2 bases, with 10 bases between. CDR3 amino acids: CASSIRQVPYEQYF. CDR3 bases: TGTGCCAGTAGTATAAGGCAGGTACCCTACGAGCAGTACTTC.

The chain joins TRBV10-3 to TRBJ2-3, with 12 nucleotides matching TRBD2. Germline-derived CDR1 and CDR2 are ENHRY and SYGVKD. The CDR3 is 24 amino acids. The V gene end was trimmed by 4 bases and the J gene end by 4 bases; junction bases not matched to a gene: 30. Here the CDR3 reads CAISVAPGQGLPSGGGFGADTQYF. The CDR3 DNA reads TGTGCCATCAGTGTCGCCCCGGGACAGGGGTTGCCTAGCGGGGGGGGGTTCGGCGCAGATACGCAGTATTTT.

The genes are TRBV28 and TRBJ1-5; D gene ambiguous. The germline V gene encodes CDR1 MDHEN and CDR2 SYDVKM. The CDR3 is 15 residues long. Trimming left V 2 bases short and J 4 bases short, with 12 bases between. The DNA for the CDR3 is TGTGCCAGCAGTTTACCATTTAACGGGAATCAGCCCCAGCATTTT. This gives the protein CASSLPFNGNQPQHF.

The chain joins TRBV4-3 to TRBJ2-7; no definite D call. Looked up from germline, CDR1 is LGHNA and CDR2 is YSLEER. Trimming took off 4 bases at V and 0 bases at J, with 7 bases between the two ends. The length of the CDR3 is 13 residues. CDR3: CASSPSVSYEQYF. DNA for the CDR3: TGCGCCAGCAGCCCCTCAGTCTCCTACGAGCAGTACTTC.

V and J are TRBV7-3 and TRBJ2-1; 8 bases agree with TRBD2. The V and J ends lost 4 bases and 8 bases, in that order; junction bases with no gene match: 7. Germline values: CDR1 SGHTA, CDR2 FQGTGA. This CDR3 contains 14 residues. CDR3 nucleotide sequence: TGTGCCAGCAGCTCCCAGGGAGCGGGAGATGAGCAGTTCTTC. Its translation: CASSSQGAGDEQFF.

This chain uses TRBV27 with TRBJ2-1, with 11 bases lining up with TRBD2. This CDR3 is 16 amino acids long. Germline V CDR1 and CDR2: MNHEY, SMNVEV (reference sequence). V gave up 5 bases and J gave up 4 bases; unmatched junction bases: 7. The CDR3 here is CASSIAGGPPYNEQFF. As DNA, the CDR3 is TGTGCCAGCAGTATAGCGGGGGGGCCCCCTTACAATGAGCAGTTCTTC.

The CDR3 loop reads CASRQGADTQYF. Written as DNA, the CDR3 is TGTGCCAGCAGGCAGGGGGCAGATACGCAGTATTTT. This chain uses TRBV6-5 with TRBJ2-3; TRBD1 agrees at 7 bases. The germline V gene has CDR1 MNHEY and CDR2 SVGAGI. The CDR3 contains 12 residues. Trimming took 6 bases from V and 4 from J; bases not matched to a gene: 1.

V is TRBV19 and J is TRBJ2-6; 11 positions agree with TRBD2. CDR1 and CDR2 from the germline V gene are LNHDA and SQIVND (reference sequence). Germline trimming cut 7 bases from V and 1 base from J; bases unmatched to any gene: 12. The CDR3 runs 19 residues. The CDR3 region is CASKGLAGGPFSGANVLTF. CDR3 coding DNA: TGTGCCAGTAAAGGGCTAGCGGGGGGCCCATTTTCTGGGGCCAACGTCCTGACTTTC. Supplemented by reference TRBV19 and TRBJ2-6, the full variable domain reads DGGITQSPKYLFRKEGQNVTLSCEQNLNHDAMYWYRQDPGQGLRLIYYSQIVNDFQKGDIAEGYSVSREKKESFPLTVTSAQKNPTAFYLCASKGLAGGPFSGANVLTFGAGSRLTVL.

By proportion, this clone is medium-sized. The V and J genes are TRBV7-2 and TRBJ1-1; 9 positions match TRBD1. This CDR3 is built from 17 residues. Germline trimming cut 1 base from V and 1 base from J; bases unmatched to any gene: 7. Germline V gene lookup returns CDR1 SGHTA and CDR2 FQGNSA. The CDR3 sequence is CASSLVGTGNTNTEAFF. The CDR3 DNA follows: TGTGCCAGCAGCTTAGTAGGGACAGGGAATACGAACACTGAAGCTTTCTTT. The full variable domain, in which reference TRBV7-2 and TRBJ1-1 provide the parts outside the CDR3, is GAGVSQSPSNKVTEKGKDVELRCDPISGHTALYWYRQSLGQGLEFLIYFQGNSAPDKSGLPSDRFSAERTGGSVSTLTIQRTQQEDSAVYLCASSLVGTGNTNTEAFFGQGTRLTVV.

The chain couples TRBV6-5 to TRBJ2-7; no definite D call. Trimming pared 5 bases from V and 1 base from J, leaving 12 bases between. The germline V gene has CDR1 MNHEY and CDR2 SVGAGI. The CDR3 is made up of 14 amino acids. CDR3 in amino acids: CASSTVTASYEQYF. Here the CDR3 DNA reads TGTGCCAGCAGTACCGTGACTGCATCCTACGAGCAGTACTTC.

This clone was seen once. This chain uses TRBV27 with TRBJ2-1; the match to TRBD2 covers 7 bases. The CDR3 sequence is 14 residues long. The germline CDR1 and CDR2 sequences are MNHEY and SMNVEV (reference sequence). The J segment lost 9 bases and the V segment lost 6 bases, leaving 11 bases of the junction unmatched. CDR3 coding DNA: TGTGCCAGCAGCCTCTCTGGCGGGAGCATTGAGCAGTTCTTC. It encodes CASSLSGGSIEQFF.

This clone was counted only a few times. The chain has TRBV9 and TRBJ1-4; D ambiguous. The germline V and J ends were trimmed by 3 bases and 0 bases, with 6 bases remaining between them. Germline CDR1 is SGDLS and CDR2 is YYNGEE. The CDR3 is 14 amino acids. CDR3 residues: CASSDSATNEKLFF. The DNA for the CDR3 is TGTGCCAGCAGCGACAGTGCAACTAATGAAAAACTGTTTTTT.

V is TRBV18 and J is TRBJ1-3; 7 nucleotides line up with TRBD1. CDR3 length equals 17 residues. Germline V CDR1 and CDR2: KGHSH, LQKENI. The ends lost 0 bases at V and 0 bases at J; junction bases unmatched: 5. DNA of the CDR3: TGTGCCAGCTCACCACCGGGACAGATATACTCTGGAAACACCATATATTTT. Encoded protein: CASSPPGQIYSGNTIYF.

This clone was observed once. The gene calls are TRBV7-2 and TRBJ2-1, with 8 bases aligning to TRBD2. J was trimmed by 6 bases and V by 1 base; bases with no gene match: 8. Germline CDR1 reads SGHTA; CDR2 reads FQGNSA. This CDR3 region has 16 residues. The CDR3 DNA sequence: TGTGCCAGCAGCTTAGGAGGACAGCGGGGGTCCAATGAGCAGTTCTTC. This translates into CASSLGGQRGSNEQFF.

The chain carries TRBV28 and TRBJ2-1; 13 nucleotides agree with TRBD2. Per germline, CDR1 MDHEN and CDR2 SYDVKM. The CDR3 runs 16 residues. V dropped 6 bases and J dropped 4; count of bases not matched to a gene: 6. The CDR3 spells CASRVGTSGEYNEQFF. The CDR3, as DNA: TGTGCCAGCAGAGTAGGGACTAGCGGGGAGTACAATGAGCAGTTCTTC.

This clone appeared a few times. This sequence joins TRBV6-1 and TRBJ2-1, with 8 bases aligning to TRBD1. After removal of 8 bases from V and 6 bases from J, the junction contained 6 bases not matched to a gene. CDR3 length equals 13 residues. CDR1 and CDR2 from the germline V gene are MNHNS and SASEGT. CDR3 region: CASRGQGVNEQFF. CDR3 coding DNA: TGTGCCAGCCGAGGACAGGGAGTCAATGAGCAGTTCTTC.

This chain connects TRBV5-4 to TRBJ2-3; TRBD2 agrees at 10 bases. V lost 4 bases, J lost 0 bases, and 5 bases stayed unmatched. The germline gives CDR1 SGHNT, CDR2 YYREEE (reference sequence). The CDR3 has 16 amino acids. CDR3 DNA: TGTGCCAGCAGCCCTGCTAGCGGGGGTAGCACAGATACGCAGTATTTT. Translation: CASSPASGGSTDTQYF.

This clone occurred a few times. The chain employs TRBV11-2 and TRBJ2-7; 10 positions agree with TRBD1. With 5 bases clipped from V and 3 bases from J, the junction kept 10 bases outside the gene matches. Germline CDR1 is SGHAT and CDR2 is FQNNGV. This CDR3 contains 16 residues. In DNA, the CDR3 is TGTGCCAGCAGCCCCCAGACAGGGGGCGGTGTCTACGAGCAGTACTTC. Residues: CASSPQTGGGVYEQYF.